What follows describes a single T cell receptor beta chain. These data come from a study of cytomegalovirus exposure and HLA in healthy donors. Germline V gene data show CDR1 as SGHRS and CDR2 as YFSETQ. The CDR3 spans 18 residues. Trimming left V 10 bases short and J 0 bases short, with 26 bases between. The PCR had 60 Vbeta and 13 Jbeta primers. Data came from immunoSEQ multiplex PCR; TCRdb stores just in-frame clones and leaves some out. This sample's clone table lists approximately 42,000 clones. The chain couples TRBV5-1 to TRBJ2-1, with D possibly TRBD1 on 5 matching bases. The sample consisted of PBMCs. The TCR comes from a male donor in good health and CMV-seronegative. CDR3 nucleotide sequence: TGCGCCCCCAGCTTGGTTTGGGGCCTCAACAGCTCCTACAATGAGCAGTTCTTC. Translating gives CAPSLVWGLNSSYNEQFF.